This T cell receptor beta chain was recovered during a study of PD-L1 blockade in urothelial cancer. Looking at the study overall: In the mid-2010s, patients got going on atezolizumab, taking 1,200 mg intravenously every 3 weeks. Blood yielded a median of about 150,000 T cells per sample. Blood was tested 3 weeks (second dose) and 6 weeks into treatment.

Looked up from germline, CDR1 is MNHEY and CDR2 is SVGAGI. CDR3 size: 14 residues. Unmatched junction bases numbered 6, after V lost 5 bases and J lost 4 bases. The protocol was immunoSEQ multiplex PCR, while the TCRdb copy is restricted to in-frame clones and leaves out a portion. The sample has 48,000 or so clones, 87% seen once. Time point reported: pretreatment peripheral blood. Each individual provided 1 to 8 samples (taken pretreatment and on-treatment). The receptor was isolated from a woman aged 55 to 70 with urothelial cancer. The sequencing here drew on PBMCs, taken around atezolizumab (anti-PD-L1) treatment. The chain couples TRBV6-5 to TRBJ2-7; 9 bases are shared with TRBD2. In nucleotides, the CDR3 is TGTGCCAGCAGTCCTAGCGGGATCAAGTACGAGCAGTACTTC. Its translation: CASSPSGIKYEQYF.